Sequencing of this T cell receptor beta chain was carried out in a study of early T cells in non-severe SARS-CoV-2 infection. About the research overall: Sequencing targeted bulk RNA from unsorted whole blood, leaving chains unpaired.

Unique molecular identifiers tagged individual cDNA molecules. TCRdb re-derived calls from the 5' RACE reads in MiXCR, one entry per CDR3 protein. This sample yields just under 65,000 distinct CDR3 sequences, of which more than 7% are seen a single time; roughly 12% belongs to the top ten. Study-wide results and caveats: The VDJdb matching leaned toward anti-spike CD8 responses and overlooked private and CD4 specificities.

The germline gives CDR1 SGDLS, CDR2 YYNGEE. This CDR3 region has 15 residues. Trimming stripped 3 bases from V and 2 bases from J, with 13 bases between. This clonotype has a count of ten or more. Its antigen is unidentified. The J gene is TRBJ2-3, the V gene TRBV9; D is perhaps TRBD2 (5 bases). The clonotype was recovered from an adult who was a healthcare worker with PCR-confirmed SARS-CoV-2 infection or an uninfected control (not recorded which). The specimen comprised whole blood, sampled at baseline. DNA for the CDR3: TGTGCCAGCAGCGGGAGGTACCTCCTCACAGATACGCAGTATTTT. It yields the protein CASSGRYLLTDTQYF.